This T cell receptor beta chain was identified in a study of glioma-infiltrating T cells. Trimming stripped 0 bases from V and 0 bases from J, with 10 bases between. Germline-derived CDR1 and CDR2 are SGHRS and YFSETQ. The length of the CDR3 is 15 residues. Using RNA template, CDR3s of TCR alpha and beta were amplified with iRepertoire arm-PCR. TCRdb processed the multiplex PCR reads anew with MiXCR; each CDR3 protein has one entry. The profile shows approximately 45,000 distinct CDR3 sequences, more than 20% of them singletons. Sequencing was done on a sample of glioma tissue, nonneoplastic brain tissue, or PBMCs (not recorded which). V usage is TRBV5-1 and J usage is TRBJ2-7; D is ambiguous. The source of this sequence is a human donor with low-grade glioma or glioblastoma, undergoing nonglioma brain surgery, or in good health (not recorded which). The CDR3 region has the DNA TGCGCCAGCAGCTTGGCCCCAGACCCCTCCTACGAGCAGTACTTC. Translated: CASSLAPDPSYEQYF. The whole variable domain, filled in from reference TRBV5-1 and TRBJ2-7, reads KAGVTQTPRYLIKTRGQQVTLSCSPISGHRSVSWYQQTPGQGLQFLFEYFSETQRNKGNFPGRFSGRQFSNSRSEMNVSTLELGDSALYLCASSLAPDPSYEQYFGPGTRLTVT.